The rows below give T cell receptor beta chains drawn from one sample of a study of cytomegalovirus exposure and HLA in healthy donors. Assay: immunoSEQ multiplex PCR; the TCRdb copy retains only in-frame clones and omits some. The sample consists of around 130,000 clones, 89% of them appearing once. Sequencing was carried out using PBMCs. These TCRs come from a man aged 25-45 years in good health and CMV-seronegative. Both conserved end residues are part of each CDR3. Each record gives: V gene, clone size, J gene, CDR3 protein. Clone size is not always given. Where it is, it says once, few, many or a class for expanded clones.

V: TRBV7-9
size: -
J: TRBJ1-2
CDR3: CASSLVQGATYGYTF

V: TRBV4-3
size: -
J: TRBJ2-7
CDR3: CASSQDRAYEQYF

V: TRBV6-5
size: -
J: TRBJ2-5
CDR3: CASSQNRETQYF

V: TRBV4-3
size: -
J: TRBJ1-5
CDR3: CASSQDTGSNQPQHF

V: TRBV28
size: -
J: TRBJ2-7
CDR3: CASRRGSTYEQYF

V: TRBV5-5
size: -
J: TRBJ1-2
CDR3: CASSPRGYRAYGYTF

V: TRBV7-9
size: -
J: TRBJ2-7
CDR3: CASSLDSEQYF

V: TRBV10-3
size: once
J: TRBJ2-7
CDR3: CAISAGVSYEQYF

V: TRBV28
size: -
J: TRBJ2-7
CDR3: CASRDKGVYEQYF

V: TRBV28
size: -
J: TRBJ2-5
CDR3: CASNVGGVGETQYF

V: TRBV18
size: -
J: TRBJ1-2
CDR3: CASSPDYGYTF

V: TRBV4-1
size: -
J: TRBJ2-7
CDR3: CASSQRRGEQYF

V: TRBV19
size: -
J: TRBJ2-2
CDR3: CASSIRTGHTGELFF

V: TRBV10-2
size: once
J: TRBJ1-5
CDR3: CASSESGRYSNQPQHF

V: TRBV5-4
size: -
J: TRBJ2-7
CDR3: CASSPGGWGRGYEQYF

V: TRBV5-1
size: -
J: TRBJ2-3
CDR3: CASSLSGGHHSDTQYF

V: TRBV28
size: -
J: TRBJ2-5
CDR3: CASSSTPREETQYF

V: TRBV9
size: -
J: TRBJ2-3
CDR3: CASSVLSSGVSTDTQYF

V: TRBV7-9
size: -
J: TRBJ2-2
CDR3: CASSYGQGRRVEELFF

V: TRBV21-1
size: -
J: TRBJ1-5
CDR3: CASSNPTGHYYQPQHF

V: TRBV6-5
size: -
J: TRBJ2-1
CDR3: CASSSGGNEQFF

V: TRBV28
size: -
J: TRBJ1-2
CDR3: CASSLGGTGASYGYTF

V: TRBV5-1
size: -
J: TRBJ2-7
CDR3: CASSLVVSPYEQYF

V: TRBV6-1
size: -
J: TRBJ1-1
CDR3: CASSVGQKNTEAFF

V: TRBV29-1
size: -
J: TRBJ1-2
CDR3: CSAPGAEGNYGYTF

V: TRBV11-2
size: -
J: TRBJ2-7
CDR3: CASSFRGLYEQYF

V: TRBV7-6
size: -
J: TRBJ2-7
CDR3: CASSNGRAGNTYEQYF

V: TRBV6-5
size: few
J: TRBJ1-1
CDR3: CASSYSSQGNTEAFF

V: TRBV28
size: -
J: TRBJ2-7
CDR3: CASSFVQGALDEQYF

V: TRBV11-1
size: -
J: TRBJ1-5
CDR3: CASSSGQAGQPQHF

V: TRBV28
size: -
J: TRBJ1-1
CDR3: CASSPFQKILTEAFF

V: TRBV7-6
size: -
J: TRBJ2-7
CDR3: CASSSRQSYEQYF

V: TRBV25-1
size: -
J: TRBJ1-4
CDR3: CASSPGTGTNEKLFF

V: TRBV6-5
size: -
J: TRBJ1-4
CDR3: CASSLGRSNEKLFF

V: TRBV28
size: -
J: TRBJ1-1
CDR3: CASQGTEATEAFF

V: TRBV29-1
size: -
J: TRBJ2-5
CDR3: CSVERETQYF

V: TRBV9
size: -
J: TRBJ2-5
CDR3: CASSVSGGYQETQYF